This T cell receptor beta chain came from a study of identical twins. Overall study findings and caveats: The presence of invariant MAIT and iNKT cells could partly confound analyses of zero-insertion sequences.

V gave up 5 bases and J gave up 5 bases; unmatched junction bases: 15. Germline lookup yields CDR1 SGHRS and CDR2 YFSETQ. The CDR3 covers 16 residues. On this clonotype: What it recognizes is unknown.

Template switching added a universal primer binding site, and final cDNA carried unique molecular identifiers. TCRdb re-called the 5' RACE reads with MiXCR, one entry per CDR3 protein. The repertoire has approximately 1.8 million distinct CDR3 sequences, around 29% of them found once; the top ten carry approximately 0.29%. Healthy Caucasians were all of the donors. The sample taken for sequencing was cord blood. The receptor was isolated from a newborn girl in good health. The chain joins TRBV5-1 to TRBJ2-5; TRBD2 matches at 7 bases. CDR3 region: CASRSLRLAHGETQYF. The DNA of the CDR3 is TGCGCCAGCAGAAGTTTGCGACTAGCCCACGGGGAGACCCAGTACTTC.